This T cell receptor beta chain was documented in a study of spatial heterogeneity in lung cancer. About the study: Alpha-chain sequences were consistently detected less often than beta-chain sequences. Each distinct TCR and UMI combination averaged more than ten appearances in raw reads.

The CDR3 is 16 amino acids. With V trimmed by 0 bases and J by 6 bases, 7 bases remained unmatched. CDR1 is SGHRS and CDR2 is YFSETQ in the germline V gene. Indicated time point: sample taken at primary tumor resection. Extraction of whole RNA from tumor, nontumor lung or frozen PBMC preceded unsorted sequencing. Untreated early-stage non-small cell lung cancer patients, about 70 in total, were the donors. This clonotype was seen ten or more times. In a library made to pick up alpha chains, this beta chain is a stray read with a size that means little. Unique molecular identifiers tagged every individual TCR cDNA molecule. Each CDR3 protein gets one entry after TCRdb re-called the 5' RACE reads with MiXCR. In the table there are 9,500 to 15,000 distinct CDR3 sequences, roughly 6.4% of which are singletons.

This TCR was sampled from a male donor with early-stage non-small cell lung cancer. The sample was normal lung tissue next to the tumor, taken at surgery. This rearrangement joins TRBV5-1 to TRBJ2-2; TRBD1 matches 8 bases. The DNA of the CDR3 is TGCGCCAGCAGCTTGGATTGGACAGGGATGGCCGGGGAGCTGTTTTTT. It yields the protein CASSLDWTGMAGELFF.